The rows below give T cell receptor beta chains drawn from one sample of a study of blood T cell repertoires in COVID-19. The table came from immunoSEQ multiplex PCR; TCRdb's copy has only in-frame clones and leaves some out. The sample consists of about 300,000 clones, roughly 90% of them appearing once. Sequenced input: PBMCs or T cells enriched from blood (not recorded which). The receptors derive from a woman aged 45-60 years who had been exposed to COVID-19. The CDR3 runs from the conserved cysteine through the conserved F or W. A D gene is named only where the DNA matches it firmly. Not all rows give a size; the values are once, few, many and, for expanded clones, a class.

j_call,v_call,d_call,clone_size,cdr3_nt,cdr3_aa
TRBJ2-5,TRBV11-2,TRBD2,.,TGTGCCAGCAGCCCAGGGAGGGTGGAACAAGAGACCCAGTACTTC,CASSPGRVEQETQYF
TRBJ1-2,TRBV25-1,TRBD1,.,TGTGCCAGCAGTCAACTCCTGGACAGGGGGTTGGGCTACACCTTC,CASSQLLDRGLGYTF
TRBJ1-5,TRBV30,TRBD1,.,TGTGCCTGGACTCTGACAGGGGGCTTGCAGCCCCAGCATTTT,CAWTLTGGLQPQHF
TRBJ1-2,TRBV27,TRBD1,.,TGTGCCAGCAAGGACAGGGGCTCCGGCGACTATGGCTACACCTTC,CASKDRGSGDYGYTF
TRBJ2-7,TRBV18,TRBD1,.,TGTGCCAGCTCTCAGGACAGGTCCAGCTCCTACGAGCAGTACTTC,CASSQDRSSSYEQYF
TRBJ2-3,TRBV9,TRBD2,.,TGTGCCAGCAGCGTAGGTCTCTCGGGGGGAGGGGATACGCAGTATTTT,CASSVGLSGGGDTQYF
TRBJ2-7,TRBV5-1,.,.,TGCGCCAGCAGCTCTACAGGCTACGAGCAGTACTTC,CASSSTGYEQYF
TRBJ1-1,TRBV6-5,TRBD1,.,TGTGCCGGCCAAGAAGAACCAGGGGGCTTCACTGAAGCTTTCTTT,CAGQEEPGGFTEAFF
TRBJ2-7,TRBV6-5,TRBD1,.,TGTGCCAGCACCCAAGGACAGGCCTCCGAGCAGTACTTC,CASTQGQASEQYF
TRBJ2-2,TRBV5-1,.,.,TGCGCCAGCAGCTCAGCGGGACAAACCGGGGAGCTGTTTTTT,CASSSAGQTGELFF
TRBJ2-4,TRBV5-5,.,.,TGTGCCAGCAGCTTGGATTACGCGGAGGACATTCAGTACTTC,CASSLDYAEDIQYF
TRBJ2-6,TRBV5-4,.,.,TGTGCCAGCAGTCCCAGGGCCAACGTCCTGACTTTC,CASSPRANVLTF
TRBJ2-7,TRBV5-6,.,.,TGTGCCAGCAGCTTCCTGAAAGGGGTTGGGGAGCAGTACTTC,CASSFLKGVGEQYF
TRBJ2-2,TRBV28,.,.,TGTGCCAGCCTGACACAGAACACCGGGGAGCTGTTTTTT,CASLTQNTGELFF
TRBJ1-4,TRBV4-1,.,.,TGCGCCAGCAGCCAAGATCAGTCTTATGAAAAACTGTTTTTT,CASSQDQSYEKLFF
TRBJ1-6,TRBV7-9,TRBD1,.,TGTGCCAGCAGCGAAACGGGACAGAATACACCCCTCCACTTT,CASSETGQNTPLHF
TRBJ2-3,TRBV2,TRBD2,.,TGTGCCAGCAGTGATTGGGCGGGGGGGCGTTCAGATACGCAGTATTTT,CASSDWAGGRSDTQYF
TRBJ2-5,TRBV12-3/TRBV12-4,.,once,TGTGCCAGCAGTCACGGGAGCGGTGGGGCCCAGTACTTC,CASSHGSGGAQYF
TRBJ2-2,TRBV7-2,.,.,TGTGCCAGCAGCTCACTAGCCGGGGAGCTGTTTTTT,CASSSLAGELFF
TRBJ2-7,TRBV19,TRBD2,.,TGTGCCAGTAGTTATCTAGCGGGGGGTGTCGGCGAGCAGTACTTC,CASSYLAGGVGEQYF
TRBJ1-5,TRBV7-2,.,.,TGTGCCAGCAGCTTATTCAGGGCGGACAATCAGCCCCAGCATTTT,CASSLFRADNQPQHF
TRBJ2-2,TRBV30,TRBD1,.,TGTGCCTGGGGGACAGGGGTATCCGGGGAGCTGTTTTTT,CAWGTGVSGELFF
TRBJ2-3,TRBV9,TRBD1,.,TGTGCCAGCAGCCGAGGGGACAGGGTTTTGGATACGCAGTATTTT,CASSRGDRVLDTQYF
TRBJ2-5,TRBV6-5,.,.,TGTGCCAGCAGTAACCCCGGGGTCCAAGAGACCCAGTACTTC,CASSNPGVQETQYF
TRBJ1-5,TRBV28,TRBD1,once,TGTGCCAGCCTTCCTGAGACAGGGGGACACAATCAGCCCCAGCATTTT,CASLPETGGHNQPQHF
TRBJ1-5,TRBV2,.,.,TGTGCCACCTCTATGGAACAGGTTCGGAATCAGCCCCAGCATTTT,CATSMEQVRNQPQHF
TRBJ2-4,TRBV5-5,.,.,TGTGCCAGCAGCTTAAGTGTGCGAACGGACATTCAGTACTTC,CASSLSVRTDIQYF
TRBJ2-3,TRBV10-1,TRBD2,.,TGCGCCAGCAGTGACCTAGCGGGGGGCGTGGATACGCAGTATTTT,CASSDLAGGVDTQYF
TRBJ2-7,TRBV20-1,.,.,TGCAGTGCTAGTAAGAGGGGGAACTACGAGCAGTACTTC,CSASKRGNYEQYF
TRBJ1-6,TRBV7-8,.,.,TGTGCCAGCAGCCGCGGCGGGGTTAATTCACCCCTCCACTTT,CASSRGGVNSPLHF
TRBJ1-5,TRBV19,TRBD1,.,TGTGCCAGTAGTATAGATTTCCTAGGGGGCGAGGATCAGCCCCAGCATTTT,CASSIDFLGGEDQPQHF
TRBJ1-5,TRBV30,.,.,TGTGCCTGGAGTGTACGAGGGTTTCAGCCCCAGCATTTT,CAWSVRGFQPQHF
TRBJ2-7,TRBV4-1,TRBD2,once,TGCGCCAGCAGCCAAGTCACTTCACTAGCGGGGGACTACGAGCAGTACTTC,CASSQVTSLAGDYEQYF
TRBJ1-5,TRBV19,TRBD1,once,TGTGCCAGCCACGCAAAAAACAGGGGAATGGGCCAGCCCCAGCATTTT,CASHAKNRGMGQPQHF
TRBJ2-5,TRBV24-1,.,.,TGTGCCACCAGTGATTCCTTGAAGGGGCATCCAGAGACCCAGTACTTC,CATSDSLKGHPETQYF
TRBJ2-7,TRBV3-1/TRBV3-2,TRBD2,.,TGTGCCAGCAGCCCGACTAGCGGGGGACCCTACGAGCAGTACTTC,CASSPTSGGPYEQYF
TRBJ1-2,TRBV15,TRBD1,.,TGTGCCACCAGCAGAAAATGGGACAGGGTGGGCTATGGCTACACCTTC,CATSRKWDRVGYGYTF
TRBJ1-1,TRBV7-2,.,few,TGTGCCAGCAGCTTGAGGACACAAAAATATGAAGCTTTCTTT,CASSLRTQKYEAFF
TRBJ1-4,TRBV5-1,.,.,TGCGCCAGCAGCGCCTCACAGGGACCTAATGAAAAACTGTTTTTT,CASSASQGPNEKLFF
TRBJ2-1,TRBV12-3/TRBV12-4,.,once,TGTGCCAGCAGCCAAAGGGGCGGCAATGAGCAGTTCTTC,CASSQRGGNEQFF
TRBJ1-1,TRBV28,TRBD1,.,TGTGCCAGCAGCCGGACAGGGTCGAACACTGAAGCTTTCTTT,CASSRTGSNTEAFF